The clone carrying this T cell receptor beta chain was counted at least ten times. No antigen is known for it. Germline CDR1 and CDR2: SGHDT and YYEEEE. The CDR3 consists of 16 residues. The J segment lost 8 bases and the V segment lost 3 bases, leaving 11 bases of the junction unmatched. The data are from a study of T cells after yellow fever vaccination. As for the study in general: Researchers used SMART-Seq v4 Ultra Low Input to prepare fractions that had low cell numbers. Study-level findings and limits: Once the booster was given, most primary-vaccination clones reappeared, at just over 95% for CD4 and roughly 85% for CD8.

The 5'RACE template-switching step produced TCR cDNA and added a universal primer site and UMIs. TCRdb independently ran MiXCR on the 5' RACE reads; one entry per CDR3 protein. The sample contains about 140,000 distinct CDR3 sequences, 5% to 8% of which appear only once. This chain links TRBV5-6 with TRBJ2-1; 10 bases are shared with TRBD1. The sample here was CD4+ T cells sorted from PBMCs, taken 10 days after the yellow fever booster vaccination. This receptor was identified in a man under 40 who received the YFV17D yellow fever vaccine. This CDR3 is CASSWDRGSRRDEQFF. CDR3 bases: TGTGCCAGCAGCTGGGACAGGGGCTCCAGGCGGGATGAGCAGTTCTTC.